The clone carrying this T cell receptor (beta chain) was observed at least ten times. TCRdb passed the RT-PCR reads through MiXCR, listing each CDR3 protein once. The sample contains approximately 220,000 distinct CDR3 sequences, around two fifths of which appear only once. The data stem from a study of patients and donors after allogeneic stem cell transplantation. V was clipped by 6 bases and J by 1 base, with 6 bases between them. The CDR3 totals 12 residues. The germline V gene encodes CDR1 MNHEY and CDR2 SMNVEV (reference sequence). The sequenced sample consisted of blood, either unsorted or a sorted T cell fraction (not recorded which). This receptor was identified in a human donor who was either an allogeneic HSCT recipient or a stem cell or donor lymphocyte infusion donor (not recorded which). It is not recorded whose cells these are; they may come from a transplant donor. The chain couples TRBV27 to TRBJ1-1; tentative D call: TRBD1 (5 bases). The CDR3: CASSGGNTEAFF. The CDR3 nucleotides are TGTGCCAGCAGCGGGGGGAACACTGAAGCTTTCTTT.